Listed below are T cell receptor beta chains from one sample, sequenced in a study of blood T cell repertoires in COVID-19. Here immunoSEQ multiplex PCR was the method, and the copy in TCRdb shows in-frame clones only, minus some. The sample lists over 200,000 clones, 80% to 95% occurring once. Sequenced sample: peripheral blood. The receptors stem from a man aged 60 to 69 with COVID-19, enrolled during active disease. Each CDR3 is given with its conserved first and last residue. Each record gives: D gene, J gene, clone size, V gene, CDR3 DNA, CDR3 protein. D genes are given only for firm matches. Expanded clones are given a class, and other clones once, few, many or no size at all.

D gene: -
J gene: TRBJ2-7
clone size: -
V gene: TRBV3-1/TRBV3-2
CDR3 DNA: TGTGCCAGCAGCCGAGACCTCTCCCTCGAGCAGTACTTC
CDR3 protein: CASSRDLSLEQYF

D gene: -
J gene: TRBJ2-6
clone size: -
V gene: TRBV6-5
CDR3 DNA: TGTGCCAGCAGTTCCGGGTCCAACGTCCTGACTTTC
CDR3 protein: CASSSGSNVLTF

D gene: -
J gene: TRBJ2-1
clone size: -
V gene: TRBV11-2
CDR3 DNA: TGTGCCAGCAGCATCGGGTACTCCTACAATGAGCAGTTCTTC
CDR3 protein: CASSIGYSYNEQFF

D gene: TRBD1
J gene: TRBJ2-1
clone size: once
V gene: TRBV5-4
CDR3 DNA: TGTGCCAGCAGCCTGGACAGGGGCAATGAGCAGTTCTTC
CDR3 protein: CASSLDRGNEQFF

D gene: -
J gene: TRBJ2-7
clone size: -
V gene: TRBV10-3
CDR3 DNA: TGTGCCATCAGTGACTCGTCGGGCTACGAGCAGTACTTC
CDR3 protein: CAISDSSGYEQYF

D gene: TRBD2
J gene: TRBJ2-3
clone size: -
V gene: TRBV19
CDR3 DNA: TGTGCCAGTAGTCTCCCAGGGAGGGGTCCAGATACGCAGTATTTT
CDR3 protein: CASSLPGRGPDTQYF

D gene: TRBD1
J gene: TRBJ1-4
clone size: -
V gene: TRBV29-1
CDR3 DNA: TGCAGCGTTGAAGTCCGGCCAGGGGGTGAAAAACTGTTTTTT
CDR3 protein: CSVEVRPGGEKLFF

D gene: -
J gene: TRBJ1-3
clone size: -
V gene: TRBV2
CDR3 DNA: TGTGCCAGCAGCCTTCTCCAGGGGAGCTCTGGAAACACCATATATTTT
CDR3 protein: CASSLLQGSSGNTIYF

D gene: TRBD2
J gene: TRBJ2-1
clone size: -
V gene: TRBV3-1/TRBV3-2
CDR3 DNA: TGTGCCAGCAGCCAAAGCGGGAGTTGGTCCTACAATGAGCAGTTCTTC
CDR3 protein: CASSQSGSWSYNEQFF

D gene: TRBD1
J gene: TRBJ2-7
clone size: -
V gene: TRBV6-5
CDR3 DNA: TGTGCCACGGGGCAGGGGGTCGAGCAGTACTTC
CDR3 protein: CATGQGVEQYF

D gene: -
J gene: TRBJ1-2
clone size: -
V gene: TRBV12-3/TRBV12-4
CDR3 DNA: TGTGCCAGCAGTTTAGGCAGGGACTATGGCTACACCTTC
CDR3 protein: CASSLGRDYGYTF

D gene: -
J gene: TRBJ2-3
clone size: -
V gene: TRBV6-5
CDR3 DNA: TGTGCCAGCAGTTACTCTAGCCTCCCCACAGATACGCAGTATTTT
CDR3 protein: CASSYSSLPTDTQYF

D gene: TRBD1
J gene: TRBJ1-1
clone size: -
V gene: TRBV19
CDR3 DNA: TGTGCCAGTACCCCATGGACCGGACAGGCGGGGACTGAAGCTTTCTTT
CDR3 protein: CASTPWTGQAGTEAFF

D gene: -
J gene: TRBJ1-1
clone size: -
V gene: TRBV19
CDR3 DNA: TGTGCCAGCACTGGGGGCAGGACTGAAGCTTTCTTT
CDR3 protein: CASTGGRTEAFF

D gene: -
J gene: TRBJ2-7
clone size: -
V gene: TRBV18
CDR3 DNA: TGTGCCAGCTCAGTACGTGCAGCTTCAGGGCAGTACTTC
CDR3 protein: CASSVRAASGQYF

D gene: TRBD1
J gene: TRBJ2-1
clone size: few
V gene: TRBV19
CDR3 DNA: TGTGCCAGTAGTACTAGGACAGGGTCATGGGAGCAGTTCTTC
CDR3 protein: CASSTRTGSWEQFF

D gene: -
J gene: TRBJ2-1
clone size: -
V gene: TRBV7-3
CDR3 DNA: TGTGCCAGCAGCCTGGACAGCAATGAGCAGTTCTTC
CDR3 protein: CASSLDSNEQFF

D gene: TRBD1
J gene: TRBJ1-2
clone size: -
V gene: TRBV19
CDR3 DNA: TGTGCCAGTAGTTCCCGGACAGGGGTGGGCTATGGCTACACCTTC
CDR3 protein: CASSSRTGVGYGYTF

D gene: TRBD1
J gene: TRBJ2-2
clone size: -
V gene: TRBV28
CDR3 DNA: TGTGCCAGCGCAGGGGGCGACACCGGGGAGCTGTTTTTT
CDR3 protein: CASAGGDTGELFF

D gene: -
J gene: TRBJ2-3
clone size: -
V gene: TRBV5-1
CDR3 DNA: TGCGCCAGCAGCTCGACACAGGGAGGGGCAGATACGCAGTATTTT
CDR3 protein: CASSSTQGGADTQYF

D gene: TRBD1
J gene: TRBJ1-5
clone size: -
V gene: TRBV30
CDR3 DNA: TGTGCCTGGAGTGTACTTACAGGGGGCAGAAATCAGCCCCAGCATTTT
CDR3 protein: CAWSVLTGGRNQPQHF

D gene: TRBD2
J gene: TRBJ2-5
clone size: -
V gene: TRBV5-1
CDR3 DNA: TGCGCCAGCAGCTCCGGGGGGGAGGAGACCCAGTACTTC
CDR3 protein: CASSSGGEETQYF

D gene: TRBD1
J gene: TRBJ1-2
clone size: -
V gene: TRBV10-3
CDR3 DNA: TGTGCCATCAGCGCCAGTGACAGGGGGGTAACGGGCTATGGCTACACCTTC
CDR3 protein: CAISASDRGVTGYGYTF

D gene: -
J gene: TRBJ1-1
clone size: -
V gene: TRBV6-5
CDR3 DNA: TGTGCCAGCAGCTGGACACCCGAGAACACTGAAGCTTTCTTT
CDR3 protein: CASSWTPENTEAFF

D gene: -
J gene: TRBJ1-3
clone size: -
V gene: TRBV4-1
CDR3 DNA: TGCGCCAGCAGCCAAGATTACCAGACATGGGCGTCTGGAAACACCATATATTTT
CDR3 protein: CASSQDYQTWASGNTIYF

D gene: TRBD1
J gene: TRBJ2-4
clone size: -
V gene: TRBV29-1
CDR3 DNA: TGCAGCGTTCAGGGGGGGACAGGGGGAAACATTCAGTACTTC
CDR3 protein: CSVQGGTGGNIQYF

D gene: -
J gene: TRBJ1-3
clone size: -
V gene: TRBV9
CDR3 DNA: TGTGCCAGCAGCGGGACAGATTTCCGTAGCTCTGGAAACACCATATATTTT
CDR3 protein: CASSGTDFRSSGNTIYF

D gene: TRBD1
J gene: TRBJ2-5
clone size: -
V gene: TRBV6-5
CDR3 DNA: TGTGCCAGCCGCCGCGGAGGGACAGGGATCGTGACCCAGTACTTC
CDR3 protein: CASRRGGTGIVTQYF

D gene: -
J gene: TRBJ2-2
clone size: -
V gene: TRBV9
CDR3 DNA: TGTGCCAGCAGCGTAGGAGTCTTAACGAACACCGGGGAGCTGTTTTTT
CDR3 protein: CASSVGVLTNTGELFF

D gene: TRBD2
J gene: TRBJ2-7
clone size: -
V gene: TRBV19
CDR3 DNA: TGTGCCAGTAGCCTCGCGGGAGCGGGGGCCCCCTACGAGCAGTACTTC
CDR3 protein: CASSLAGAGAPYEQYF

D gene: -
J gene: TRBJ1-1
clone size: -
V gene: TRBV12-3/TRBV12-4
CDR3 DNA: TGTGCCAGCAGCCGTACAGGGTACACTGAAGCTTTCTTT
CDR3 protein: CASSRTGYTEAFF